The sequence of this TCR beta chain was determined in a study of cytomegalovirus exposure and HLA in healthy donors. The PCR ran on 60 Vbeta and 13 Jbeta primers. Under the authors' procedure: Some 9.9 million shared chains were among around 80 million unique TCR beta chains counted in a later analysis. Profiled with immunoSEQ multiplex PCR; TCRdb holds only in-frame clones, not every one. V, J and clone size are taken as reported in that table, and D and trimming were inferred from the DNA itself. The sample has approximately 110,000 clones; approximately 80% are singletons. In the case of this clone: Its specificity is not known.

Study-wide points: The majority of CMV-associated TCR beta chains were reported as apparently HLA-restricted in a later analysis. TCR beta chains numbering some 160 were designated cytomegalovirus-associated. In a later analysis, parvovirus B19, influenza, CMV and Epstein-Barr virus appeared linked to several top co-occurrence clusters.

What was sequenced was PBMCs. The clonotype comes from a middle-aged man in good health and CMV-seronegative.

The CDR3 here is CASYSIWREGYTF. The CDR3 DNA is TGTGCCAGCTACTCGATTTGGAGGGAGGGCTACACCTTC. The V gene is TRBV28, the J gene TRBJ1-2; D unresolved. The CDR3 runs 13 residues. V gave up 8 bases and J gave up 8 bases, with 18 bases separating them. Germline V gives CDR1 MDHEN, CDR2 SYDVKM.